Listed below are T cell receptor beta chains from one sample, sequenced in a study of blood T cells in healthy people across ages. TCRdb processed the 5' RACE reads anew with MiXCR; each CDR3 protein has one entry. The sample yields 1.5 million to 2 million distinct CDR3 sequences, roughly 50% seen once. The sample taken for sequencing was blood. Source of these receptors: a woman in her 40s in good health. The CDR3 runs from the conserved cysteine through the conserved F or W. D genes are given only for firm matches. Clone size is given for some rows only: seen once, a few or many times, or a class if the clone is expanded.

TRBV9	NA	TRBJ2-7	few	CASSVASQTSYEQYF	TGTGCCAGCAGCGTAGCTTCCCAGACTTCCTACGAGCAGTACTTC
TRBV7-8	TRBD2	TRBJ2-5	NA	CASSSWRAGGLETQYF	TGTGCCAGCAGCTCGTGGAGGGCGGGGGGTTTAGAGACCCAGTACTTC
TRBV28	NA	TRBJ1-2	NA	CASCGVWGAVGYTF	TGTGCCAGCTGTGGGGTGTGGGGGGCGGTCGGCTACACCTTC
TRBV6-2/TRBV6-3	NA	TRBJ1-5	NA	CASRSPNSNQPQHF	TGTGCCAGCAGGAGTCCCAATTCAAATCAGCCCCAGCATTTT
TRBV6-5	NA	TRBJ1-2	few	CASSGQTGATYGYTF	TGTGCCAGCAGTGGCCAGACAGGAGCTACCTATGGCTACACCTTC
TRBV4-1	NA	TRBJ2-5	NA	CASSPQQRGAQETQYF	TGCGCCAGCAGCCCCCAGCAACGGGGGGCCCAAGAGACCCAGTACTTC
TRBV13	NA	TRBJ2-1	NA	CASSRPQGEQFF	TGTGCCAGCAGCCGCCCTCAGGGTGAGCAGTTCTTC
TRBV19	NA	TRBJ1-1	once	CASSIRTANAGDTEAFF	TGTGCCAGTAGTATAAGGACAGCTAATGCTGGGGACACTGAAGCTTTCTTT
TRBV20-1	NA	TRBJ2-1	NA	CSARDRSEQFF	TGCAGTGCTAGAGATAGGAGTGAGCAGTTCTTC
TRBV29-1	NA	TRBJ2-1	many	CSVEGGLSNSYNEQFF	TGCAGCGTTGAAGGAGGGCTGTCTAACTCCTACAATGAGCAGTTCTTC
TRBV7-2	TRBD2	TRBJ2-3	few	CASSKAGESTDTQYF	TGTGCCAGCAGCAAGGCGGGGGAAAGCACAGATACGCAGTATTTT
TRBV15	NA	TRBJ2-5	NA	CATGRDSDQETQYF	TGTGCCACCGGCAGAGACTCCGATCAAGAGACCCAGTACTTC
TRBV7-8	NA	TRBJ1-6	once	CASSTHRTANYNSPLHF	TGTGCCAGCAGCACCCACAGGACGGCTAACTATAATTCACCCCTCCACTTT
TRBV20-1	NA	TRBJ1-2	NA	CSARTQGKDGYTF	TGCAGTGCTAGAACTCAGGGGAAGGATGGCTACACCTTC
TRBV7-9	NA	TRBJ1-2	NA	CASSSPPGEMKYGYTF	TGTGCCAGCAGTTCCCCTCCAGGGGAAATGAAGTATGGCTACACCTTC
TRBV10-3	NA	TRBJ1-5	NA	CAISELWTGNSNQPQHF	TGTGCCATCAGTGAGTTGTGGACGGGCAATAGCAATCAGCCCCAGCATTTT
TRBV6-5	NA	TRBJ1-5	NA	CASSYSWPINQPQHF	TGTGCCAGCAGTTACTCGTGGCCGATCAATCAGCCCCAGCATTTT
TRBV6-5	NA	TRBJ2-7	NA	CASSYTVGGPYEQYF	TGTGCCAGCAGTTATACTGTGGGGGGGCCCTACGAGCAGTACTTC
TRBV5-1	TRBD1	TRBJ2-5	NA	CASSLAPGQGETQYF	TGCGCCAGCAGCTTGGCCCCCGGACAGGGAGAGACCCAGTACTTC
TRBV5-1	NA	TRBJ1-2	NA	CASSPLPRVDYGYTF	TGCGCCAGCAGCCCCCTCCCCAGGGTGGACTATGGCTACACCTTC
TRBV27	TRBD1	TRBJ1-2	few	CASSFLQGGLNYGYTF	TGTGCCAGCAGTTTCCTACAGGGGGGGCTGAACTATGGCTACACCTTC
TRBV6-2/TRBV6-3	TRBD2	TRBJ2-7	NA	CASIEGGGPYNEQYF	TGTGCCAGCATCGAAGGCGGGGGACCTTACAATGAGCAGTACTTC